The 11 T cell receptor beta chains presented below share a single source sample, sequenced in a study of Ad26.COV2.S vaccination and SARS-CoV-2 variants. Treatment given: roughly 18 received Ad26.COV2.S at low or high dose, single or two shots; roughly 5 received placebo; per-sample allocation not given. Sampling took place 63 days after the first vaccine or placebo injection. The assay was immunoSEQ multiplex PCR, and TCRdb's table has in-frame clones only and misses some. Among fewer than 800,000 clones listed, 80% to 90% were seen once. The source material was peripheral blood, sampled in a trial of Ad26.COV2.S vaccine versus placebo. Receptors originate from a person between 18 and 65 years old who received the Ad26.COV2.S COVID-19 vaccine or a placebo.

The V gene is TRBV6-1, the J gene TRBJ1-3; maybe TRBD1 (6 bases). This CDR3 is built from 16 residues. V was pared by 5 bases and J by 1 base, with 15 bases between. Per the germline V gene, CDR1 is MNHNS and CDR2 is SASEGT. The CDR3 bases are TGTGCCAGCAGTAAAGGGGGGGGTACGTCTGGAAACACCATATATTTT. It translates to CASSKGGGTSGNTIYF.

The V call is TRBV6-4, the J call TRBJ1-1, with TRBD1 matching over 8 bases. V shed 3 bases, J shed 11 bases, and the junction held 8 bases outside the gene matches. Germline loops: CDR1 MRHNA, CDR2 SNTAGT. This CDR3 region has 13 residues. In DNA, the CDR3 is TGTGCCAGCAGTGATTGGGCAGGGGGCCAGGCTTTCTTT. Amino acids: CASSDWAGGQAFF.

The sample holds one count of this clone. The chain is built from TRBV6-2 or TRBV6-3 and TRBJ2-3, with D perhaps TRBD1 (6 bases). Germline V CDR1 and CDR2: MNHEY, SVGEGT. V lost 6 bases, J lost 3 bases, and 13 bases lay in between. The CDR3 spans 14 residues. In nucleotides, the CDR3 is TGTGCCAGCAGCGAACAGGGTACGACAGATACGCAGTATTTT. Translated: CASSEQGTTDTQYF.

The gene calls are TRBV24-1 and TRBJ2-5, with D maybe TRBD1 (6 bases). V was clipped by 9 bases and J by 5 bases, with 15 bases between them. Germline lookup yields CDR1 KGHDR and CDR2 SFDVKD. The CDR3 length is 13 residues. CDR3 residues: CATSDRARETQYF. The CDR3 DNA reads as TGTGCCACCTCGGACAGAGCGCGGGAGACCCAGTACTTC.

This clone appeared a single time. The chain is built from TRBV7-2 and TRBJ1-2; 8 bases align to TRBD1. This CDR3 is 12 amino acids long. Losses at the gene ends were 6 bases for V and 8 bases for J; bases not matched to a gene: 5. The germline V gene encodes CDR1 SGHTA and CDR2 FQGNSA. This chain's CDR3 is CASSRQGLGYTF. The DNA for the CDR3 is TGTGCCAGCAGTAGACAGGGGTTAGGCTACACCTTC. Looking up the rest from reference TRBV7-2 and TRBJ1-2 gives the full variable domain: GAGVSQSPSNKVTEKGKDVELRCDPISGHTALYWYRQSLGQGLEFLIYFQGNSAPDKSGLPSDRFSAERTGGSVSTLTIQRTQQEDSAVYLCASSRQGLGYTFGSGTRLTVV.

The CDR3 protein is CASSQGGGNEQFF. The CDR3 coding sequence is TGTGCCAGCAGTCAAGGCGGTGGCAATGAGCAGTTCTTC. V is TRBV11-3 and J is TRBJ2-1; D ambiguous. V lost 6 bases to trimming and J lost 6 bases, with 12 bases between them. The CDR3 length is 13 residues. The germline V gene encodes CDR1 SGHNT and CDR2 YENEEA.

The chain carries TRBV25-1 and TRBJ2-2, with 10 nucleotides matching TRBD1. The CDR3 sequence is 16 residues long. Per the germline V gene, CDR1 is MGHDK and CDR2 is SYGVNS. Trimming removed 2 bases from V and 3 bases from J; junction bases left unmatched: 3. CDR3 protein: CASSERDRGHTGELFF. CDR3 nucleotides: TGTGCCAGCAGTGAACGGGACAGGGGTCACACCGGGGAGCTGTTTTTT.

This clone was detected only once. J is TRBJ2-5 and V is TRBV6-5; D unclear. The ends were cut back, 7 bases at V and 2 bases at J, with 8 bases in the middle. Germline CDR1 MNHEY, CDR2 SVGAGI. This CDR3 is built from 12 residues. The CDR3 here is CASTWRQETQYF. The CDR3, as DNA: TGTGCCAGCACTTGGCGACAAGAGACCCAGTACTTC.

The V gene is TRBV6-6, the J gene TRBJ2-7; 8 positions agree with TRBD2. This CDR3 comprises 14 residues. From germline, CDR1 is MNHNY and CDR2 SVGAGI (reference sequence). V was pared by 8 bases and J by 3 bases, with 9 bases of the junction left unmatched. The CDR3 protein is CASSLPGLGYEQYF. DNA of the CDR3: TGTGCCAGCTCTCTTCCGGGACTAGGCTACGAGCAGTACTTC.

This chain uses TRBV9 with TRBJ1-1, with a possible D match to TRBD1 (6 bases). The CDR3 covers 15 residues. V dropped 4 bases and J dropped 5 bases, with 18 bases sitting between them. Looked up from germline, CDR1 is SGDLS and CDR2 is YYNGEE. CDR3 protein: CASSPVRGGITEAFF. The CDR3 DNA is TGTGCCAGCAGCCCTGTTAGAGGGGGGATAACTGAAGCTTTCTTT.

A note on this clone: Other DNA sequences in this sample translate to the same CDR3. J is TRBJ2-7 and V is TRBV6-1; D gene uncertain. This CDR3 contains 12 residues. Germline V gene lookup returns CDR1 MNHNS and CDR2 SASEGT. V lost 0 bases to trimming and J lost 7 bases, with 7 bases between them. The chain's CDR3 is CASSEAPGEQYF. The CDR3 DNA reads TGTGCCAGCAGTGAAGCGCCCGGGGAGCAGTACTTC.